The sequence of this TCR beta chain was determined in a study of blood T cell repertoires in COVID-19 (dated by TCRdb to 2020 to 2021). For context, the study as a whole: Samples covering the acute and convalescent phases of COVID-19 were provided by collaborators in the United States, Italy and Spain. The material from the prospective study consisted of cDNA or gDNA derived from T cells, B-cell-depleted T cells, or PBMCs. Deeply sampled blood TCRbeta repertoires from subjects exposed to, actively infected with, or recovered from COVID-19 were included in the dataset. A freely available public database, intended as a resource for researchers studying the immune response to SARS-CoV-2, is where the repertoires were released. Samples were obtained from the ongoing ImmuneRACE study (first 160 participants) and from over a thousand subjects provided by 6 global collaborators. The sample metadata nearly always contained a de-identified subject ID, COVID-19 status, age in years and sex. HLA class I and class II types, where available, came from metadata supplied by the sample provider rather than from assay-based typing. Summary of the overall study and its limitations: How much clinical and demographic metadata was included differed by source and by participant, and the metadata was provided uncurated.

This clone was seen a single time. This clone's antigen is unknown. Nothing much larger sits one base from this clone, and base qualities are not available. The germline V gene (reference sequence) gives CDR1 as GTSNPN and CDR2 as SVGIG. Trimming removed 2 bases from V and 0 bases from J, leaving 9 bases between the germline ends. The CDR3, cysteine through phenylalanine, is 14 amino acids long. Only the CDR3 region is kept as DNA, spanning 42 bases read in frame from base 1. TCRbeta CDR3 regions were amplified from genomic DNA by means of the immunoSEQ Assay, a bias-controlled multiplex PCR. The paper's data handling went like this. Nucleated cell counts per sample were estimated from amplification of reference gene primers within the assay. Sequence reads were collapsed and filtered to measure the absolute abundance of every unique TCRbeta CDR3 rearrangement. For each sample, productive Simpson clonality was calculated by taking the square root of Simpson's diversity index across productive rearrangements. TCRdb carries this immuneACCESS record with in-frame sequences only. Its versions omit some clonotypes, under half of them owing to an unresolved V gene in the studies checked, with the rest unexplained. The DNA gave D and trimming, while V, J and clone size come from that table. The sample data list about 14,000 clones, and about 84% of these were observed just once. Of the sample, approximately 30% is held by the ten largest clones.

Whole blood was collected in K2EDTA tubes by collaborating institutions according to the institutions' own protocols. For TCRbeta analysis, collaborators shipped samples in one of three forms: frozen whole blood, isolated PBMCs, or DNA extracted from either of those sample types. Here the chain combines TRBV30 and TRBJ2-3; the D gene assignment is ambiguous. The sequencing sample was made of peripheral blood. The source is a human donor in a cohort sampled during active COVID-19. The CDR3 corresponds to CAWSNPSSTDTQYF. The DNA reads as follows: TGTGCCTGGAGTAATCCGTCTAGCACAGATACGCAGTATTTT.